The 3 T cell receptor beta chains below were found in one sample sequenced in a study of early stage breast cancer tumors. Repertoires were generated with immunoSEQ multiplex PCR, while TCRdb's copy carries only in-frame clones and drops some. The sample records about 19,000 clones, around 83% being singletons. Sequencing used blood. All receptors derive from a person in their 70s with breast cancer.

The chain couples TRBV1 to TRBJ2-5; TRBD2, the table's D call, lacks a check against the DNA. TRBV1 is termed a pseudogene. CDR3 length equals 20 residues. In DNA, the CDR3 is TGCACCAGCAGCCAACCCCACGGAGGACTAGCGGGGGGGGCGGGAGAGACCCAGTACTTC. It is translated as CTSSQPHGGLAGGAGETQYF.

The V gene is TRBV15, the J gene TRBJ2-2; possible D gene TRBD1, 6 bases. Per the germline V gene, CDR1 is LNHNV and CDR2 is YYDKDF (reference sequence). This CDR3 has 19 residues. V was trimmed by 0 bases and J by 5 bases, leaving 22 bases between them. In DNA, the CDR3 is TGTGCCACCAGCAGAGAGATCGGTCACTGGGACACTACGACCGGGGAGCTGTTTTTT. Translated, it gives CATSREIGHWDTTTGELFF. Full variable domain (outside the CDR3, taken from reference TRBV15 and TRBJ2-2): DAMVIQNPRYQVTQFGKPVTLSCSQTLNHNVMYWYQQKSSQAPKLLFHYYDKDFNNEADTPDNFQSRRPNTSFCFLDIRSPGLGDTAMYLCATSREIGHWDTTTGELFFGEGSRLTVL.

The CDR3 protein is CASSPYQQGNYGYTF. The CDR3 coding sequence is TGTGCCAGCAGCCCTTACCAACAGGGGAACTATGGCTACACCTTC. The V call is TRBV5-6, the J call TRBJ1-2; 7 positions match TRBD1. V lost 4 bases and J lost 2; bases outside the gene matches: 8. The CDR3 is 15 amino acids. Germline CDR1 and CDR2: SGHDT and YYEEEE.